These 17 T cell receptor beta chains came from one sample sequenced in a study of identifying expanded T cells in peripheral blood. Assay: immunoSEQ multiplex PCR; the TCRdb copy retains only in-frame clones and omits some. The sample yields approximately 120,000 clones, roughly 90% seen once. The sequencing sample was made of blood. These receptors were taken from a person aged 18-70 years in good health.

This chain connects TRBV14 to TRBJ2-7; no clear D. This CDR3 contains 16 residues. The germline V gene encodes CDR1 SGHDN and CDR2 FVKESK. Trimming shortened V by 1 base and J by 5 bases, and 18 bases separated the two germline ends. The chain's CDR3 is CASSQASPHLRDEQYF. Written as DNA, the CDR3 is TGTGCCAGCAGCCAAGCTTCCCCACATCTCCGTGACGAGCAGTACTTC.

The chain combines TRBV19 with TRBJ1-1, with D perhaps TRBD1 (5 bases). Germline V gene data show CDR1 as LNHDA and CDR2 as SQIVND (reference sequence). CDR3 length equals 15 residues. V lost 7 bases, J lost 1 base, and 16 bases lay in between. CDR3 in DNA: TGTGCCAGTACCCCCTTAGGGGCAGAGAACACTGAAGCTTTCTTT. Protein product: CASTPLGAENTEAFF. The full variable domain, rest sourced from reference TRBV19 and TRBJ1-1, is DGGITQSPKYLFRKEGQNVTLSCEQNLNHDAMYWYRQDPGQGLRLIYYSQIVNDFQKGDIAEGYSVSREKKESFPLTVTSAQKNPTAFYLCASTPLGAENTEAFFGQGTRLTVV.

In its sample, this clone was seen a few times. This chain links TRBV29-1 with TRBJ2-1, with a tentative D call TRBD1 (6 bases). CDR1 is SQVTM, CDR2 ANQGSEA, per germline. The length of the CDR3 is 13 residues. The V gene lost 6 bases and the J gene lost 0 bases, with 9 bases spanning the gap. The CDR3 sequence is CSVHRDSYNEQFF. CDR3 DNA sequence: TGCAGCGTCCACAGGGACTCCTACAATGAGCAGTTCTTC.

V usage is TRBV4-1 and J usage is TRBJ1-5; 7 bases are shared with TRBD1. J gave up 6 bases and V 0 bases, and 8 bases lay outside the gene matches. CDR3 length: 16 amino acids. Germline V gives CDR1 MGHRA, CDR2 YSYEKL. CDR3 nucleotide sequence: TGCGCCAGCAGCCAAGATCTGGGGACAGTTAGTCAGCCCCAGCATTTT. Its translation: CASSQDLGTVSQPQHF.

In DNA, the CDR3 is TGTGCCAGCAGCTTGGACCTCAGTTCGGGATATGGCTACACCTTC. It translates to CASSLDLSSGYGYTF. The V gene is TRBV5-6, the J gene TRBJ1-2; D is uncertain. CDR1 is SGHDT and CDR2 is YYEEEE in the germline V gene. Trimming pared 0 bases from V and 5 bases from J, leaving 14 bases between. The CDR3 is made up of 15 amino acids.

The V call is TRBV7-8, the J call TRBJ2-3; D is perhaps TRBD1 or TRBD2 (5 bases each). The germline V gene has CDR1 SGHVS and CDR2 FQNEAQ. The V end was cut by 4 bases, the J end by 4 bases, with 12 bases between. This CDR3 is built from 14 residues. CDR3 DNA: TGTGCCAGCAGCTGGGGACGTGGCCCAGATACGCAGTATTTT. The encoded protein is CASSWGRGPDTQYF.

CDR3 sequence reads: CASSEGSGTDTQYF. CDR3 coding DNA: TGTGCCAGCAGTGAGGGTAGTGGAACAGATACGCAGTATTTT. This chain joins TRBV4-2 and TRBJ2-3, with D possibly being TRBD2 (5 bases). Germline values: CDR1 LGHNA, CDR2 YNFKEQ. This CDR3 contains 14 residues. V gave up 6 bases and J gave up 3 bases, with 13 bases separating them.

The chain employs TRBV4-2 and TRBJ1-4, with a tentative D call TRBD1 (5 bases). Trimming cost V 2 bases and J 8 bases, with 12 bases left between them. The germline CDR1 and CDR2 sequences are LGHNA and YNFKEQ. This CDR3 region has 14 residues. The CDR3 nucleotides are TGTGCCAGCAGCCAACAGGGCCCGGGGGAAAAACTGTTTTTT. It codes for CASSQQGPGEKLFF.

The J gene is TRBJ2-5, the V gene TRBV11-2; 10 bases line up with TRBD1. Germline V gene sequence: CDR1 SGHAT, CDR2 FQNNGV. This CDR3 spans 15 amino acids. With 6 bases clipped from V and 5 bases from J, the junction kept 9 bases outside the gene matches. The CDR3 is CASSLPTGGSETQYF. The CDR3 DNA reads TGTGCCAGCAGTTTACCGACAGGGGGCTCCGAGACCCAGTACTTC.

The rearrangement links TRBV4-2 to TRBJ2-7, with unresolved D. V shed 0 bases and J shed 1 base, with 10 bases lying between them. Germline CDR1 is LGHNA and CDR2 is YNFKEQ. The CDR3 contains 15 residues. CDR3 DNA sequence: TGTGCCAGCAGCCAAGATTCCGGGTCGTCCTACGAGCAGTACTTC. Translation gives CASSQDSGSSYEQYF.

The V gene is TRBV15, the J gene TRBJ1-6; 7 bases are shared with TRBD1. This CDR3 has 17 residues. The trim removed 1 base at V and 5 bases at J, leaving 8 bases unmatched. Germline CDR1 and CDR2: LNHNV and YYDKDF (reference sequence). The CDR3 is CATSRGRGTDNNSPLHF. The CDR3 region has the DNA TGTGCCACCAGCAGAGGTCGGGGGACAGACAATAATTCACCCCTCCACTTT.

This sequence joins TRBV28 and TRBJ2-7, with D tentatively TRBD1 (6 bases). Trimming took 2 bases from V and 5 from J, leaving 16 bases between them. CDR3 length: 15 amino acids. CDR1 MDHEN and CDR2 SYDVKM come from the germline V gene. CDR3 region: CASSLPTTGYHEQYF. In DNA, the CDR3 is TGTGCCAGCAGTTTACCAACGACAGGTTACCACGAGCAGTACTTC.

The rearrangement links TRBV6-5 to TRBJ2-3, with D perhaps matching TRBD1 (8 bases). The CDR3 loop spans 13 amino acids. Trimming cost V 6 bases and J 8 bases, with 15 bases left between them. Germline V CDR1 and CDR2: MNHEY, SVGAGI. CDR3 sequence reads: CASRSGGGGTQYF. DNA for the CDR3: TGTGCCAGCAGGTCAGGGGGCGGGGGTACGCAGTATTTT.

V gene TRBV27 combines with J gene TRBJ1-4; the D is unclear. This CDR3 is built from 15 residues. V was cut by 5 bases and J by 8 bases, with 18 bases left in between. Germline loops: CDR1 MNHEY, CDR2 SMNVEV (reference sequence). CDR3 sequence reads: CASSRKTDQNEKLFF. CDR3 sequence (DNA): TGTGCCAGCAGTCGAAAGACCGACCAGAACGAAAAACTGTTTTTT.

The chain links TRBV5-1 to TRBJ2-4, with D perhaps assigned TRBD1 or TRBD2 (5 bases each). V was cut by 3 bases and J by 8 bases, with 15 bases left in between. Germline CDR1 SGHRS, CDR2 YFSETQ. This CDR3 has 14 residues. CDR3 protein: CASSWGTIGDIQYF. CDR3 bases: TGCGCCAGCAGCTGGGGGACCATCGGGGACATTCAGTACTTC.

The rearrangement joins TRBV11-3 to TRBJ2-1; 7 nucleotides align to TRBD1. Germline CDR1 and CDR2: SGHNT and YENEEA. The CDR3 loop spans 13 amino acids. V shed 5 bases, J shed 8 bases, and the junction held 6 bases outside the gene matches. The CDR3 is CASSRTGADEQFF. The CDR3 nucleotides read TGTGCCAGCAGCCGAACAGGGGCGGATGAGCAGTTCTTC. Based on the CDR3 plus reference TRBV11-3 and TRBJ2-1, the full variable domain is EAGVVQSPRYKIIEKKQPVAFWCNPISGHNTLYWYLQNLGQGPELLIRYENEEAVDDSQLPKDRFSAERLKGVDSTLKIQPAELGDSAVYLCASSRTGADEQFFGPGTRLTVL.

The chain carries TRBV4-3 and TRBJ2-3; D is unresolved. Germline loops: CDR1 LGHNA, CDR2 YSLEER. This CDR3 spans 14 amino acids. Trimming cost V 4 bases and J 6 bases, with 14 bases left between them. Here the CDR3 reads CASSPRAAADTQYF. CDR3 nucleotides: TGCGCCAGCAGCCCACGAGCCGCCGCGGATACGCAGTATTTT.